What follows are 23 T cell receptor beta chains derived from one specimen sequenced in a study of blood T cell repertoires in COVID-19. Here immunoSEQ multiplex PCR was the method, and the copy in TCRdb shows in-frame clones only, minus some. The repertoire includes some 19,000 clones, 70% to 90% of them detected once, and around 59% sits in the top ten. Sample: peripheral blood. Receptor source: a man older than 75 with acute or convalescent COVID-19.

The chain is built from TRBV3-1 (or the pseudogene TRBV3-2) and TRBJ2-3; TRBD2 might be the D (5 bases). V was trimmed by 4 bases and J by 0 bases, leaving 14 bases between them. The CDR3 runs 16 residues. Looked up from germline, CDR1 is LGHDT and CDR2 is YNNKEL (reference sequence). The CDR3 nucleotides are TGTGCCAGCAGCCCCCGGACTGCGGCTAGCACAGATACGCAGTATTTT. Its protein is CASSPRTAASTDTQYF.

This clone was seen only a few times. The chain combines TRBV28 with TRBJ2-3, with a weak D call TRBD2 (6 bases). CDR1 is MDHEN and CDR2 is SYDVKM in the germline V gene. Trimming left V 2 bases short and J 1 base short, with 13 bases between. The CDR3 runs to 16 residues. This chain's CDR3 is CASSLTGDWGTDTQYF. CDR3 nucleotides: TGTGCCAGCAGTTTAACGGGGGATTGGGGCACAGATACGCAGTATTTT. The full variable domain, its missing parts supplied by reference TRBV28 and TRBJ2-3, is DVKVTQSSRYLVKRTGEKVFLECVQDMDHENMFWYRQDPGLGLRLIYFSYDVKMKEKGDIPEGYSVSREKKERFSLILESASTNQTSMYLCASSLTGDWGTDTQYFGPGTRLTVL.

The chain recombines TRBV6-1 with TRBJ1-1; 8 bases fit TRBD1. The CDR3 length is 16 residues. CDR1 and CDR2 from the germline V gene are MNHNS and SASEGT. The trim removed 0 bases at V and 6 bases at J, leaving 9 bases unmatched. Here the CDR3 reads CASSEAPQGAGSEAFF. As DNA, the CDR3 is TGTGCCAGCAGTGAAGCCCCCCAGGGGGCCGGGTCTGAAGCTTTCTTT.

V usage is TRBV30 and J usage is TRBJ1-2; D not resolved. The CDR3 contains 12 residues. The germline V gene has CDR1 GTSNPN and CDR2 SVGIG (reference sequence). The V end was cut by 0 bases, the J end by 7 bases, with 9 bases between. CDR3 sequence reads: CAWSVQLLGYTF. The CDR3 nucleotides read TGTGCCTGGAGTGTACAGCTACTTGGCTACACCTTC.

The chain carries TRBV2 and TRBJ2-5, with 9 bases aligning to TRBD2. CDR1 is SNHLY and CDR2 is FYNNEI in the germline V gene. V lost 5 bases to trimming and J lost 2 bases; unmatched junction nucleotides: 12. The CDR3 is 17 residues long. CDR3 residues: CASSYGASGELQETQYF. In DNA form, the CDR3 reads TGTGCCAGCAGTTACGGGGCTAGCGGGGAACTACAAGAGACCCAGTACTTC.

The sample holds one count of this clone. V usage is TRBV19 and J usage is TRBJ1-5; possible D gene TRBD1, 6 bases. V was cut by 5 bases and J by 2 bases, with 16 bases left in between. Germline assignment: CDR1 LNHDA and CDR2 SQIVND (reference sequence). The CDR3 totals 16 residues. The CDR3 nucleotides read TGTGCCAGTAGTCCGGGGGGGGGCATCGGCAATCAGCCCCAGCATTTT. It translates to CASSPGGGIGNQPQHF.

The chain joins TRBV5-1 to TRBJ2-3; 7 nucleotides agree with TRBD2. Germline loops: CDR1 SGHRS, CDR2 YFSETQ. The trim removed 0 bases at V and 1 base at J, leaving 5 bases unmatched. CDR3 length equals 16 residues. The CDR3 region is CASSLEGRAGTDTQYF. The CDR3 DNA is TGCGCCAGCAGCTTGGAGGGGAGGGCGGGCACAGATACGCAGTATTTT.

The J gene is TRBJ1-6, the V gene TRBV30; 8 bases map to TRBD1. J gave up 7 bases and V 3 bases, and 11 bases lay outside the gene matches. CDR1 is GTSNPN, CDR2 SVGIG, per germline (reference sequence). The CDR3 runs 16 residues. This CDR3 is CAWRTGQGWENSPLHF. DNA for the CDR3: TGTGCCTGGAGGACCGGACAGGGCTGGGAGAATTCACCCCTCCACTTT.

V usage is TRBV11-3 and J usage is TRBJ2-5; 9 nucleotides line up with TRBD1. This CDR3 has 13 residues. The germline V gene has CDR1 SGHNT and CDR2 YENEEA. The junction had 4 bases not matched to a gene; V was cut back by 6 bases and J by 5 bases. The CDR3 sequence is CASRGQGTETQYF. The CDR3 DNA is TGTGCCAGCAGGGGACAGGGAACGGAGACCCAGTACTTC.

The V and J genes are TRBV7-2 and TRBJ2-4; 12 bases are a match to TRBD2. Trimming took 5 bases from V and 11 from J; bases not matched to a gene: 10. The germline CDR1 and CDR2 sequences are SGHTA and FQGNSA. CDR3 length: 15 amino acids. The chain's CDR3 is CASSGTSGPPGVQYF. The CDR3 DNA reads TGTGCCAGCAGCGGGACTAGCGGGCCACCGGGGGTTCAGTACTTC. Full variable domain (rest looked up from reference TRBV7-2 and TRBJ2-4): GAGVSQSPSNKVTEKGKDVELRCDPISGHTALYWYRQSLGQGLEFLIYFQGNSAPDKSGLPSDRFSAERTGGSVSTLTIQRTQQEDSAVYLCASSGTSGPPGVQYFGAGTRLSVL.

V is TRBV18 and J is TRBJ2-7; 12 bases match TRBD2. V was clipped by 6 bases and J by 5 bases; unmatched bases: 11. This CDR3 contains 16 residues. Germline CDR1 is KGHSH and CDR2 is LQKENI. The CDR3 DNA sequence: TGTGCCAGCTCCCCTCGGACTAGCGGGGTTTCGGACGAGCAGTACTTC. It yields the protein CASSPRTSGVSDEQYF.

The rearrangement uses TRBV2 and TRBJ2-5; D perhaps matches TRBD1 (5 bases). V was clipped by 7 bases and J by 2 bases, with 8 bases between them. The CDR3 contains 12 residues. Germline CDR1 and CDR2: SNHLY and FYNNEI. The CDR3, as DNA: TGTGCCAGCACAGGGCTTCAAGAGACCCAGTACTTC. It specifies CASTGLQETQYF.

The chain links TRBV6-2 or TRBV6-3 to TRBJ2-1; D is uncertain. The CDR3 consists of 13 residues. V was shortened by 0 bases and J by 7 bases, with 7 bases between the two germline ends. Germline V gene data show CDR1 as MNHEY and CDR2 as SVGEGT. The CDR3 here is CASSYSNQNEQFF. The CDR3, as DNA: TGTGCCAGCAGTTACTCGAACCAGAATGAGCAGTTCTTC.

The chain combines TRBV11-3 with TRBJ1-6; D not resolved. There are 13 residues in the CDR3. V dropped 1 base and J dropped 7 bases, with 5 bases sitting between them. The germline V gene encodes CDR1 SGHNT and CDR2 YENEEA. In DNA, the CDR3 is TGTGCCAGCAGCTTAGGCGGAAATTCACCCCTCCACTTT. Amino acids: CASSLGGNSPLHF.

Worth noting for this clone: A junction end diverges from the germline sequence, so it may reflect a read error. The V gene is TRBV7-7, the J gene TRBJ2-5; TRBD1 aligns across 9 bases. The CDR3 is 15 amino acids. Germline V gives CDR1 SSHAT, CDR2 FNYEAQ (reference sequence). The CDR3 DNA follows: TGTGCTAGCAGCTTAGTGGGACAGGGAATGGAGACCCAGTACTTC. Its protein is CASSLVGQGMETQYF. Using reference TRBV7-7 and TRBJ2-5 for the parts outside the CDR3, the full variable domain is GAGVSQSPRYKVTKRGQDVTLRCDPISSHATLYWYQQALGQGPEFLTYFNYEAQPDKSGLPSDRFSAERPEGSISTLTIQRTEQRDSAMYRCASSLVGQGMETQYFGPGTRLLVL.

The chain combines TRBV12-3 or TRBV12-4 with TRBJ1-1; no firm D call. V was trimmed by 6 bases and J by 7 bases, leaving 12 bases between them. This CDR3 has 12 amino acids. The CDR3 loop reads CASSPRGIEAFF. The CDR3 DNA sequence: TGTGCCAGCAGCCCACGCGGGATTGAAGCTTTCTTT.

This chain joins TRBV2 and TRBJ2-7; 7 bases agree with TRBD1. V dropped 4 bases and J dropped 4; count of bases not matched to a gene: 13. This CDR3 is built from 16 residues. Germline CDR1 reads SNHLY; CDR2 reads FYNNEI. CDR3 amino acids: CASSGLRRTGVYEQYF. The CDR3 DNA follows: TGTGCCAGCAGTGGGTTGCGCAGGACAGGTGTTTACGAGCAGTACTTC.

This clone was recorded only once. CDR3 protein: CASSIGLAPSYNEQFF. The CDR3, as DNA: TGTGCCAGTAGTATAGGGCTAGCGCCCTCCTACAATGAGCAGTTCTTC. This chain links TRBV19 with TRBJ2-1; D is perhaps TRBD2 (6 bases). CDR1 and CDR2 (germline): LNHDA, SQIVND (reference sequence). Trimming cost V 1 base and J 0 bases, with 10 bases left between them. The CDR3 has 16 residues. The full variable domain, with the rest looked up from reference TRBV19 and TRBJ2-1, is DGGITQSPKYLFRKEGQNVTLSCEQNLNHDAMYWYRQDPGQGLRLIYYSQIVNDFQKGDIAEGYSVSREKKESFPLTVTSAQKNPTAFYLCASSIGLAPSYNEQFFGPGTRLTVL.

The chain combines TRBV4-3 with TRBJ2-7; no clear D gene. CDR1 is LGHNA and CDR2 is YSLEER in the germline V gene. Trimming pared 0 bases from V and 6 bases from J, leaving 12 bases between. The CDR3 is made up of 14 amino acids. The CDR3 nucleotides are TGCGCCAGCAGCCAAGAAGGATGGTCGGGCGAGCAGTACTTC. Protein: CASSQEGWSGEQYF.

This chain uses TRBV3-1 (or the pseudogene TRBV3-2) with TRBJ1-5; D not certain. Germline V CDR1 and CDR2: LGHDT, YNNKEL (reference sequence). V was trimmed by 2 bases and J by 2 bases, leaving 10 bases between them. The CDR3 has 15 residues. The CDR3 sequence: CASSQRWEGNQPQHF. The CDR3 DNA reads TGTGCCAGCAGCCAAAGGTGGGAGGGCAATCAGCCCCAGCATTTT.

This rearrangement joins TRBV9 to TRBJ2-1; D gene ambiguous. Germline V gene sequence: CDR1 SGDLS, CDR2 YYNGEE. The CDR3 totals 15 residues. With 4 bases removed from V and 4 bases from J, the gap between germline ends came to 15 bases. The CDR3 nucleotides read TGTGCCAGCAGCCGCCAATTCGATAGATACAATGAGCAGTTCTTC. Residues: CASSRQFDRYNEQFF.

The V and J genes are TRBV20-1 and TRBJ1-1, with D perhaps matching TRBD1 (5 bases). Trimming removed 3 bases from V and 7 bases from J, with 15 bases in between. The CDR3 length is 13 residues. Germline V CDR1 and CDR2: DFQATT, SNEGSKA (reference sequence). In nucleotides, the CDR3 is TGCAGTGCTAGTATCAGGGTGGCGAGTGAAGCTTTCTTT. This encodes CSASIRVASEAFF.

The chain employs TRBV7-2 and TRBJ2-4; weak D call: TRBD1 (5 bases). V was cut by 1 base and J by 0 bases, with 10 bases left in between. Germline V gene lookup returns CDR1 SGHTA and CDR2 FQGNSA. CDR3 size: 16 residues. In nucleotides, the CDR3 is TGTGCCAGCAGCTTAGATCCAGGGCTAGCCAAAAACATTCAGTACTTC. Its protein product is CASSLDPGLAKNIQYF.